This T cell receptor beta chain came from a study of blood T cell repertoires in COVID-19. Germline V gives CDR1 SGHTA, CDR2 FQGTGA. The length of the CDR3 is 16 residues. Germline trimming cut 1 base from V and 7 bases from J; bases unmatched to any gene: 8. Repertoires were generated with immunoSEQ multiplex PCR, while TCRdb's copy carries only in-frame clones and drops some. The sample lists some 58,000 clones; nearly 95% were seen once. Sequencing input: peripheral blood. The sequence was obtained from a man in his fifties with active COVID-19. The rearrangement links TRBV7-3 to TRBJ1-2; the match to TRBD1 covers 11 bases. CDR3 sequence reads: CASSLKGTGGTGGYTF. In DNA, the CDR3 is TGTGCCAGCAGCTTAAAGGGGACAGGGGGTACGGGTGGCTACACCTTC.